This T cell receptor beta chain was obtained from a study of technical replicates of blood from a few donors. The CDR3 is made up of 15 amino acids. V shed 2 bases, J shed 10 bases, and the junction held 13 bases outside the gene matches. In germline, CDR1 is SGHTA, CDR2 FQGTGA. Sequencing used immunoSEQ multiplex PCR; TCRdb keeps in-frame clones, though not all of them. The data contain about 81,000 clones, about 94% of them singletons. The TCR was taken from a human donor in good health. The sequencing input was T cells isolated from PBMCs. The chain is built from TRBV7-3 and TRBJ1-1, with TRBD1 matching over 7 bases. In DNA, the CDR3 is TGTGCCAGCAGCTTACTCTACACAGGGGACGGGGTAGCTTTCTTT. Translated: CASSLLYTGDGVAFF. Using reference TRBV7-3 and TRBJ1-1 for the parts outside the CDR3, the full variable domain is GAGVSQTPSNKVTEKGKYVELRCDPISGHTALYWYRQSLGQGPEFLIYFQGTGAADDSGLPNDRFFAVRPEGSVSTLKIQRTERGDSAVYLCASSLLYTGDGVAFFGQGTRLTVV.